Relative to its sample, the clone carrying this T cell receptor (beta chain) is medium-sized. This CDR3 is built from 10 residues. The germline V and J ends were trimmed by 10 bases and 10 bases, with 11 bases remaining between them. Germline V gene sequence: CDR1 ENHRY, CDR2 SYGVKD. This record belongs to a study of T-cell reconstitution after alpha-beta-depleted transplantation in children. Preparation of the TCRbeta library was carried out with unique molecular identifiers. MiXCR was run by TCRdb on the PCR reads, yielding one entry per CDR3 protein. Among almost 400,000 distinct CDR3 sequences, about a fifth were seen once, and the ten largest hold about 3.8%.

The sample here was PBMCs from the stem cell graft donor, taken from the stem cell graft. V is TRBV10-3 and J is TRBJ2-1; possibly TRBD1 for D (6 bases). The receptor was derived from a human donor who donated a stem cell graft to a child with acute myeloid leukemia. CDR3 bases: TGTGCCACAGGACAGTCGGAGCAGTTCTTC. Translation gives CATGQSEQFF.